A selection of T cell receptor beta chains follows, all from one sample in a study of beta chain features in type 1 diabetes. Assay used: immunoSEQ multiplex PCR; TCRdb lists only in-frame clones, some missing. This repertoire shows 95,000 to 150,000 clones, roughly a sixth found once; its top ten account for 2% to 3%. The specimen was central memory CD4+ T cells from blood. Source of these receptors: a man in his late teens or twenties with type 1 diabetes. The CDR3 runs from the conserved cysteine through the conserved F or W. Not all rows give a size; the values are once, few, many and, for expanded clones, a class.

CDR3	size	V	J
CASSFLPSGDRTDTQYF	-	TRBV5-5	TRBJ2-3
CASSVVANYGYTF	-	TRBV9	TRBJ1-2
CASSARGGDIAKNIQYF	-	TRBV6-1	TRBJ2-4
CAGDSSGANVLTF	-	TRBV30	TRBJ2-6
CAWRRQDRNYGYTF	-	TRBV30	TRBJ1-2
CASGTFGHNTEAFF	-	TRBV14	TRBJ1-1
CSSSTGGVGGSEQYF	-	TRBV29-1	TRBJ2-7
CASNDRTSGRETQYF	-	TRBV27	TRBJ2-5
CATRLAGVSYNEQFF	-	TRBV5-1	TRBJ2-1
CASSLLPGQSFSEQYF	-	TRBV7-8	TRBJ2-7
CASTREGEETQYF	-	TRBV6-6	TRBJ2-5
CASSEVTNQPQHF	-	TRBV6-5	TRBJ1-5
CSVGTALEQYF	few	TRBV29-1	TRBJ2-7
CATSRGTGYSYNEQFF	-	TRBV15	TRBJ2-1
CASSLEAGGYGYTF	few	TRBV5-4	TRBJ1-2
CASRQLAGVWDTQYF	-	TRBV7-2	TRBJ2-3
CASSPGNGDEQYF	few	TRBV18	TRBJ2-7
CAWSPQGAQPQHF	-	TRBV30	TRBJ1-5
CASSPDRAGANVLTF	few	TRBV2	TRBJ2-6
CAWSLGTGLYEQYF	once	TRBV30	TRBJ2-7
CASSSGPGETQYF	few	TRBV18	TRBJ2-5
CARGKHLPGSDLVMSEAFF	-	TRBV23-1	TRBJ1-1
CASSPPSGSQGPHEQYF	few	TRBV4-2	TRBJ2-7
CASSLFSGGAEEQYF	few	TRBV7-2	TRBJ2-7
CASRGDGKYNEQFF	-	TRBV2	TRBJ2-1
CASSAGGFYNEQFF	-	TRBV7-2	TRBJ2-1
CASSFLAAQETQYF	-	TRBV27	TRBJ2-5
CASSLGAGVNTDTQYF	-	TRBV7-2	TRBJ2-3
CASSLEGGSYNEQFF	-	TRBV5-1	TRBJ2-1
CASSYRSASGRANEQFF	few	TRBV7-2	TRBJ2-1
CASTDTPRGGYTF	few	TRBV7-3	TRBJ1-2
CASTLRGVDGELFF	-	TRBV2	TRBJ2-2
CAISESGKSNEKLFF	few	TRBV10-3	TRBJ1-4
CAWTYGGSSSYEQYF	-	TRBV30	TRBJ2-7
CASSEGLSGRTNEQFF	few	TRBV6-1	TRBJ2-1
CSVSGGRNSPLHF	few	TRBV29-1	TRBJ1-6
CAQTGTGSHEQYF	-	TRBV30	TRBJ2-7
CASTLFPVGETQYF	few	TRBV6-5	TRBJ2-5
CASSPGTSVHNEQFF	few	TRBV10-1	TRBJ2-1
CASSALGGTETQYF	many	TRBV9	TRBJ2-5
CASSPVNEQFF	-	TRBV18	TRBJ2-1
CASSYDAIEVYNEQFF	few	TRBV6-5	TRBJ2-1
CASSSYGTEAFF	-	TRBV7-2	TRBJ1-1
CASSPTAGVDGNTIYF	-	TRBV5-6	TRBJ1-3
CASIRRASGNTIYF	-	TRBV25-1	TRBJ1-3
CASSPTVGSNEKLFF	-	TRBV7-2	TRBJ1-4
CASSPTDRGFYNEQFF	few	TRBV7-3	TRBJ2-1
CASSQAASPLHF	-	TRBV7-9	TRBJ1-6
CASSPEGNYGYTF	-	TRBV18	TRBJ1-2
CASSIGTMAYEQYF	-	TRBV6-6	TRBJ2-7
CASSYSGGQGKLFF	-	TRBV6-5	TRBJ1-4
CASSSSGTGATYEQYF	-	TRBV27	TRBJ2-7
CASSLVEPGLAGAYEQYF	many	TRBV11-2	TRBJ2-7
CASSSTGEGTDTQYF	-	TRBV6-5	TRBJ2-3
CAWRPKHRGTNTGELFF	-	TRBV30	TRBJ2-2
CAWSVGVGNTEAFF	-	TRBV30	TRBJ1-1
CASSSFTDTQYF	few	TRBV7-2	TRBJ2-3